This entry concerns a single T cell receptor beta chain. With 0 bases removed from V and 0 bases from J, the gap between germline ends came to 18 bases. The CDR3 length is 18 residues. Germline V gene data show CDR1 as LGHNT and CDR2 as FRNRAP. This sample was taken from a study of blood T cell repertoires in COVID-19. Study as a whole: Samples came from the United States, Italy and Spain, spanning acute and convalescent COVID-19.

Original processing notes: Estimates of nucleated cell counts were drawn from the amplification of reference gene primers. The method was immunoSEQ multiplex PCR; TCRdb's version includes in-frame clones alone and lacks a portion of them. V, J and clone size were drawn from that table, and D and trimming were deduced from the DNA. Among approximately 100,000 clones listed, approximately 90% were seen once. The chain carries TRBV12-5 and TRBJ2-7, with D possibly being TRBD2 (7 bases). Source material: peripheral blood. The sequence was obtained from a human donor with acute or convalescent COVID-19. The donor label of this sample is uncertain. For the CDR3, the DNA is TGTGCTAGTGGTTTGGTGCGGGGAGGGGGAATTTTCTCCTACGAGCAGTACTTC. This sequence encodes CASGLVRGGGIFSYEQYF.